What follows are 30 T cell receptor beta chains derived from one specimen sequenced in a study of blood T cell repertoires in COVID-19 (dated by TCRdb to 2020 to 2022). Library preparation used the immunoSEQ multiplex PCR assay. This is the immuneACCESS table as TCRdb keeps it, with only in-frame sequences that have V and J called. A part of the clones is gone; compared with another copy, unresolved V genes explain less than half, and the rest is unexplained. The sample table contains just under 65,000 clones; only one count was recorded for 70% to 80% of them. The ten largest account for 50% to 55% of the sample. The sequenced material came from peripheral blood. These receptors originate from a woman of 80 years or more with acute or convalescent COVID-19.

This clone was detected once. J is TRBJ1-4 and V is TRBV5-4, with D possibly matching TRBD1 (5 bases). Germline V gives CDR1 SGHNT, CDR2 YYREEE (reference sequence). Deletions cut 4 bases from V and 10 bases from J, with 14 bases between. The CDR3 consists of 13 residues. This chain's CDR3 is CASSNRLRGKLFF. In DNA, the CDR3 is TGTGCCAGCAGCAACAGGCTACGCGGAAAACTGTTTTTT.

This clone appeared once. CDR3 loop: CASGPDRATEAFF. The CDR3 region has the DNA TGTGCTAGTGGTCCAGACAGGGCCACTGAAGCTTTCTTT. This chain joins TRBV12-5 and TRBJ1-1; TRBD1 matches at 7 bases. Per germline, CDR1 LGHNT and CDR2 FRNRAP. CDR3 length equals 13 residues. V gave up 5 bases and J gave up 4 bases; unmatched junction bases: 4.

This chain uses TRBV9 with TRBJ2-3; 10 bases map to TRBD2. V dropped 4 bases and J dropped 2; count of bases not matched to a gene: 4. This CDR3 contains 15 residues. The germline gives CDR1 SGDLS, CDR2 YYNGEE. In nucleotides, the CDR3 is TGTGCCAGCAGCACACTAGCGGGACTCACAGATACGCAGTATTTT. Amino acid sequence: CASSTLAGLTDTQYF.

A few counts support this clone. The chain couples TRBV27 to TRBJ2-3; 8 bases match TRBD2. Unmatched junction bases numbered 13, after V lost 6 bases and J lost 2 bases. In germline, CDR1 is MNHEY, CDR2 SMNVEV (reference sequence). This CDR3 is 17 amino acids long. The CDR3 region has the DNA TGTGCCAGCAGCCCCGTGAGGGCGGGAGGTGTCACAGATACGCAGTATTTT. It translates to CASSPVRAGGVTDTQYF.

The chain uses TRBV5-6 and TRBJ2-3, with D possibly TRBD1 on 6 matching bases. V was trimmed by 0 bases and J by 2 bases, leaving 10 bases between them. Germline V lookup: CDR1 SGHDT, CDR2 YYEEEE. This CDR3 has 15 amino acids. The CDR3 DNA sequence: TGTGCCAGCAGCTTGGAACAGGGTGTCACAGATACGCAGTATTTT. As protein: CASSLEQGVTDTQYF.

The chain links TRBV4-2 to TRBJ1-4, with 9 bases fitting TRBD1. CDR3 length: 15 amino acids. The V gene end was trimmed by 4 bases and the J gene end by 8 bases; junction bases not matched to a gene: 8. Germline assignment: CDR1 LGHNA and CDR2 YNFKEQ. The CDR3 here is CASSPQTGGNEKLFF. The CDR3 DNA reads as TGTGCCAGCAGCCCTCAGACAGGGGGTAACGAAAAACTGTTTTTT.

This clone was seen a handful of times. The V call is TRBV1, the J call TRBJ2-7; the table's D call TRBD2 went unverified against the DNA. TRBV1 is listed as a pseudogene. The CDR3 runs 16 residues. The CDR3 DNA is TGCACCAGCAGCCAAGCCCTCAGACTAGCGGTTTACGAGCAGTACTTC. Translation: CTSSQALRLAVYEQYF.

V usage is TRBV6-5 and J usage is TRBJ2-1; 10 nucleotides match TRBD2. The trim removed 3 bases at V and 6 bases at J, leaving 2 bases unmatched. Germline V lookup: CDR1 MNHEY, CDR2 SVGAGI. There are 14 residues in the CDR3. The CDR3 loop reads CASSYLAGVNEQFF. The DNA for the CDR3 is TGTGCCAGCAGTTATCTAGCGGGAGTCAATGAGCAGTTCTTC.

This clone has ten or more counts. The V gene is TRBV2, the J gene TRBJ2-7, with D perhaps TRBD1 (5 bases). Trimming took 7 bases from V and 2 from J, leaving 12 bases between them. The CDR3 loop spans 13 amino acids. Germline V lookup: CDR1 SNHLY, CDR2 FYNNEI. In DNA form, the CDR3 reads TGTGCCAGCAAAACGCAGGGCCCCTACGAGCAGTACTTC. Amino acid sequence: CASKTQGPYEQYF.

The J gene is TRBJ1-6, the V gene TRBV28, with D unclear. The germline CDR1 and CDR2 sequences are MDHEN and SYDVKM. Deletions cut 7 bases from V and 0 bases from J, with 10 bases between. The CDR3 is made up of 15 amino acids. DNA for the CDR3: TGTGCCAGCACCTCTCCGAGCTCCTATAATTCACCCCTCCACTTT. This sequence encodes CASTSPSSYNSPLHF.

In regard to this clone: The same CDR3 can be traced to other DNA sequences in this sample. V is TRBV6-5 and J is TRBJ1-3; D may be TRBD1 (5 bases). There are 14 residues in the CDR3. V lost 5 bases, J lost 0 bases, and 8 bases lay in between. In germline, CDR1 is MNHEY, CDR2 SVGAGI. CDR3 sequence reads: CASSRQTSGNTIYF. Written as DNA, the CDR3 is TGTGCCAGCAGTCGACAGACCTCTGGAAACACCATATATTTT.

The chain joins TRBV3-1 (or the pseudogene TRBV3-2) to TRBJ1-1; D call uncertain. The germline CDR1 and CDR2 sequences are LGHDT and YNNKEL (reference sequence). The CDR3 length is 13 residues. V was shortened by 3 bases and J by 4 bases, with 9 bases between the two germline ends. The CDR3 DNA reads TGTGCCAGCAGCCATCGGGGAGGCACTGAAGCTTTCTTT. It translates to CASSHRGGTEAFF.

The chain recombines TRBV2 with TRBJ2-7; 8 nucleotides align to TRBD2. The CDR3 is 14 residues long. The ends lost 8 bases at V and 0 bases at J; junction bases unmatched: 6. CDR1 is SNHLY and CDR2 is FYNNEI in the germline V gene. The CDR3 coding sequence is TGTGCCAGCCAACTAGCGGCTTACTCCTACGAGCAGTACTTC. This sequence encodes CASQLAAYSYEQYF.

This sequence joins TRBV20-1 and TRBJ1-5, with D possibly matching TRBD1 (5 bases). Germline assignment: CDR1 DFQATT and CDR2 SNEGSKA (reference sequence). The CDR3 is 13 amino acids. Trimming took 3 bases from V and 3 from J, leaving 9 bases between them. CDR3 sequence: CSASDRINQPQHF. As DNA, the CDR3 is TGCAGTGCTAGTGACAGAATCAATCAGCCCCAGCATTTT.

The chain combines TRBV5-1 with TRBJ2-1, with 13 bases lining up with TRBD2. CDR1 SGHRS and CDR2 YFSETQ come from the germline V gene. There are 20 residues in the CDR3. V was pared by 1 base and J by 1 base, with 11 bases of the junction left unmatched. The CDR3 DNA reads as TGCGCCAGCAGCTTGTGGACTAGCGGGAGATTTTCCGAATCCTACAATGAGCAGTTCTTC. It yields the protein CASSLWTSGRFSESYNEQFF.

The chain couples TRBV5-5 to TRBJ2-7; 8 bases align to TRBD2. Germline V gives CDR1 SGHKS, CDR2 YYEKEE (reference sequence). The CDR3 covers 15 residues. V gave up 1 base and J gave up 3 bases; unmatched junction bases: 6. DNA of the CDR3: TGTGCCAGCAGCTTGAGAGCGGGAGCGGACTACGAGCAGTACTTC. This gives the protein CASSLRAGADYEQYF.

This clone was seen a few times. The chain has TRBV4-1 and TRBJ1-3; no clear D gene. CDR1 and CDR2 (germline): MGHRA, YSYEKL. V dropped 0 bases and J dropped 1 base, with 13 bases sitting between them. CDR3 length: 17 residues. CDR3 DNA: TGCGCCAGCAGCCAAGAGATGTGGCAACCATCTGGAAACACCATATATTTT. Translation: CASSQEMWQPSGNTIYF.

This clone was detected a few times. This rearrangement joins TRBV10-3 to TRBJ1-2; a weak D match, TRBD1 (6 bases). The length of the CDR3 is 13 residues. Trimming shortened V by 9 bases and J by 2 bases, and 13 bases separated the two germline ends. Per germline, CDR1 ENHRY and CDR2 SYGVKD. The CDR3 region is CAIGGGQNYGYTF. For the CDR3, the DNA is TGTGCCATTGGCGGGGGACAAAACTATGGCTACACCTTC.

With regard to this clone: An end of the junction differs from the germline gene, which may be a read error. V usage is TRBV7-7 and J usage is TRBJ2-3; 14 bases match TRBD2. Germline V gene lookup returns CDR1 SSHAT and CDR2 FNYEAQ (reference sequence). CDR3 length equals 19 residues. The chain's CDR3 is CASSPGTSGSIPFGDTQYF. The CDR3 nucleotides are TGTGCTAGCAGCCCTGGGACTAGCGGGAGTATCCCATTCGGAGATACGCAGTATTTT.

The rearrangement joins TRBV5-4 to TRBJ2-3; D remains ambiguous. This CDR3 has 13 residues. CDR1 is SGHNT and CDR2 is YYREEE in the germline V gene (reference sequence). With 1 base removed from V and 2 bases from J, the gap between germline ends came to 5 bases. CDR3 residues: CASSLRYTDTQYF. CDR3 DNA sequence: TGTGCCAGCAGCTTGCGCTACACAGATACGCAGTATTTT.

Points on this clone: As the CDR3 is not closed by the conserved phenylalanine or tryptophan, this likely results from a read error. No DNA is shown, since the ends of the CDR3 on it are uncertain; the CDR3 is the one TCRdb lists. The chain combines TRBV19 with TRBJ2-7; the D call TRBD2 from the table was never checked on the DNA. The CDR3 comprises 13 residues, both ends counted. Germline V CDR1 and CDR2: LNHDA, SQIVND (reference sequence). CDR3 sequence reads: CASSTSGGGLGGL.

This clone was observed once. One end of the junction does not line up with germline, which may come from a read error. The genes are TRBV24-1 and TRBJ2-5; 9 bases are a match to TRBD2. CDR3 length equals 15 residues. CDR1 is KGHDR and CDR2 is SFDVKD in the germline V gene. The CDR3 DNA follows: TGTGCCACCAGTGATGCGGGAGGGATAAGAGAGGCCCAGTACTTC. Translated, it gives CATSDAGGIREAQYF.

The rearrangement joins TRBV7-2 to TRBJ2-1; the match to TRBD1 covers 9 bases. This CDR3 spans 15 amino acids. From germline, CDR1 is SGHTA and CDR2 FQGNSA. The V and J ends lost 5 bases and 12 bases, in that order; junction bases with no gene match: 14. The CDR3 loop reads CASSPSPGTGIGQFF. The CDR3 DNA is TGTGCCAGCAGCCCTAGTCCCGGGACAGGGATCGGGCAGTTCTTC.

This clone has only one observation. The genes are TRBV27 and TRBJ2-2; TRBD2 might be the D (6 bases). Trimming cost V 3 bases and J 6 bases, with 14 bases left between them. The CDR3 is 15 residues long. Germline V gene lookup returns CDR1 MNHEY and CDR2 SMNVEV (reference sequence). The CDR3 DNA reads TGTGCCAGCAGTTTTTCTCGACTAGGCCCCGGGGAGCTGTTTTTT. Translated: CASSFSRLGPGELFF.

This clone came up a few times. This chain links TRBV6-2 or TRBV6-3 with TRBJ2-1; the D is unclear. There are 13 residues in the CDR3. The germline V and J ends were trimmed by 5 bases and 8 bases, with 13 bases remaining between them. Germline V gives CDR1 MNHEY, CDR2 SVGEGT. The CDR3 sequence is CASSSPPRDEQFF. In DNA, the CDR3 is TGTGCCAGCAGTAGCCCCCCGAGAGATGAGCAGTTCTTC.

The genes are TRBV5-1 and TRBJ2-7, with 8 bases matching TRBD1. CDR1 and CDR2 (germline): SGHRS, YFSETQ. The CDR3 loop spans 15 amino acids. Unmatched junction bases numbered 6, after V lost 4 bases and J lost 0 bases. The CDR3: CASSPRDRSSYEQYF. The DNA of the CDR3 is TGCGCCAGCAGCCCTAGGGACAGGAGCTCCTACGAGCAGTACTTC.

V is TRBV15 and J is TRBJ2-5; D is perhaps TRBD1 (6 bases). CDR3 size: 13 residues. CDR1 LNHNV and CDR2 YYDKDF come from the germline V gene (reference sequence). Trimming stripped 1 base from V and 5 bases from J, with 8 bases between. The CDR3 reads CATSRARGETQYF. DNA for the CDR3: TGTGCCACCAGCAGAGCCAGGGGCGAGACCCAGTACTTC. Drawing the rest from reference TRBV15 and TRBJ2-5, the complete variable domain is DAMVIQNPRYQVTQFGKPVTLSCSQTLNHNVMYWYQQKSSQAPKLLFHYYDKDFNNEADTPDNFQSRRPNTSFCFLDIRSPGLGDTAMYLCATSRARGETQYFGPGTRLLVL.

CDR3 nucleotide sequence: TGTGCCAGCAGCTTTATTAGTGTCGGAGAAGATGGCTACACCTTC. Residues: CASSFISVGEDGYTF. V is TRBV7-2 and J is TRBJ1-2, with no clear D. V was pared by 3 bases and J by 6 bases, with 17 bases between. The V gene's germline CDR1 is SGHTA and CDR2 FQGNSA. The CDR3 covers 15 residues.

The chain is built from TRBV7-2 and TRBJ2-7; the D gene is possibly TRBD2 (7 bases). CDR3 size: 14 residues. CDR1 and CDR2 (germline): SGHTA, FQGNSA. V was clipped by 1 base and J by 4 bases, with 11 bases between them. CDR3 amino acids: CASSLDRGAYEQYF. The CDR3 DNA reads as TGTGCCAGCAGCTTAGATCGGGGGGCATACGAGCAGTACTTC.

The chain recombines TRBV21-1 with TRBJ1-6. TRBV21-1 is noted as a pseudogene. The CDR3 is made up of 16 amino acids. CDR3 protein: CASSKGAGNRNSPLHF. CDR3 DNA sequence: TGTGCCAGCAGCAAAGGAGCCGGGAATCGTAATTCACCCCTCCACTTT.